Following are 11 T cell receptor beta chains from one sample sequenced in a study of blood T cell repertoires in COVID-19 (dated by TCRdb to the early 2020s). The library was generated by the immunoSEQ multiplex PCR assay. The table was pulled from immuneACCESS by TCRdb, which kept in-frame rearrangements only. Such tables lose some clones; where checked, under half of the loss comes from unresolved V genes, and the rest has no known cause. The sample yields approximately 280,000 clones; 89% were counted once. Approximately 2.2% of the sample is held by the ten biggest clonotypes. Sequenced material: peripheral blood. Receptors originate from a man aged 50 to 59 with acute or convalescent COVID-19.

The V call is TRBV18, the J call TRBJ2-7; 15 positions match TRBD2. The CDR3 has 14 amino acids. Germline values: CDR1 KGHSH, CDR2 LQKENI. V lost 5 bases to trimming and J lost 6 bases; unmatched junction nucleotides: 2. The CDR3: CASSGLAGGLEQYF. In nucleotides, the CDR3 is TGTGCCAGCTCAGGACTAGCGGGGGGGCTCGAGCAGTACTTC.

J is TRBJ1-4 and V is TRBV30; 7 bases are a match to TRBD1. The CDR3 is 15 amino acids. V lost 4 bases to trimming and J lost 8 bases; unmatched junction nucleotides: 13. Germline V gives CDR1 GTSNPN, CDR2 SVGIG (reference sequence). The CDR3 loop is CAWTSSTGPSEKLFF. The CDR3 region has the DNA TGTGCCTGGACGTCCTCGACAGGGCCATCGGAAAAACTGTTTTTT.

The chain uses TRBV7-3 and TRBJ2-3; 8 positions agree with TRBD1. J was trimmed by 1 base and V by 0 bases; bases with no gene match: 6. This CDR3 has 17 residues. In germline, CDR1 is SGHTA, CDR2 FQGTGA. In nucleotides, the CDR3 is TGTGCCAGCAGCTTAACATCGACAGGGGCGGGCACAGATACGCAGTATTTT. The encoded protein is CASSLTSTGAGTDTQYF.

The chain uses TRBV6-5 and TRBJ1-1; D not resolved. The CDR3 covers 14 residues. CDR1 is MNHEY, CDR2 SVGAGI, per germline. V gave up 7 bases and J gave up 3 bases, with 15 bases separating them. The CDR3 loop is CASTLGPGDTEAFF. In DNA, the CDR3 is TGTGCCAGCACCCTAGGGCCCGGGGACACTGAAGCTTTCTTT.

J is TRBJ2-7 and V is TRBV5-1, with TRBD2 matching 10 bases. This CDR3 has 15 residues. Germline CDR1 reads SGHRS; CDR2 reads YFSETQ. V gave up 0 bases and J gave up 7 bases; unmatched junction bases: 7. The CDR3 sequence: CASSLAAGGPGEQYF. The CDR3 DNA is TGCGCCAGCAGCTTGGCAGCGGGGGGGCCGGGTGAGCAGTACTTC.

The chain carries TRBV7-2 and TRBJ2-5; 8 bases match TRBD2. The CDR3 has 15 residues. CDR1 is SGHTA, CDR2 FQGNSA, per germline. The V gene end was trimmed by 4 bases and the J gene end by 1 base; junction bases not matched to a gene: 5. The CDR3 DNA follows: TGTGCCAGCAGCTCGCCACTAGCGGCCCAAGAGACCCAGTACTTC. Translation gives CASSSPLAAQETQYF.

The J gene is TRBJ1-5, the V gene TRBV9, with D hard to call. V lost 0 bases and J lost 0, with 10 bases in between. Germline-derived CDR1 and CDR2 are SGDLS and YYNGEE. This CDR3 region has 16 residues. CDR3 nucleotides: TGTGCCAGCAGCGTAGATCCGGGGTATAGCAATCAGCCCCAGCATTTT. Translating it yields CASSVDPGYSNQPQHF.

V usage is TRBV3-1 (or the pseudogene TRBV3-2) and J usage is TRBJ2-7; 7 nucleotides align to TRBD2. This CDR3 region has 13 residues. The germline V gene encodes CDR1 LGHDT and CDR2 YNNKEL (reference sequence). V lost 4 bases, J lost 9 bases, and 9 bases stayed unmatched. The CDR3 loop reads CASSRVRDYRQYF. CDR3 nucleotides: TGTGCCAGCAGCCGAGTCCGGGACTACAGGCAGTACTTC.

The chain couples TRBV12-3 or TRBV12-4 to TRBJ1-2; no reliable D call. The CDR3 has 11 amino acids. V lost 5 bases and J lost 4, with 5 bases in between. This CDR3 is CASSGSYGYTF. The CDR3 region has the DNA TGTGCCAGCAGTGGTAGCTATGGCTACACCTTC.

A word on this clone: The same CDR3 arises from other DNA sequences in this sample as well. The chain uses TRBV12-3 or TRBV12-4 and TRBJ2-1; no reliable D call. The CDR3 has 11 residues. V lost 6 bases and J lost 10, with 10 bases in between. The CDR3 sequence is CASSSTNEQFF. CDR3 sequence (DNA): TGTGCCAGCAGCTCTACCAACGAGCAGTTCTTC.

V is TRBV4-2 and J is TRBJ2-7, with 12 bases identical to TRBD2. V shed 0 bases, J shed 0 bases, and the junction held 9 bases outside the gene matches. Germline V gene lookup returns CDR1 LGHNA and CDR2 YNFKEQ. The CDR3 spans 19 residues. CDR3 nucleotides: TGTGCCAGCAGCCAAGAATGGACTAGCGGGGCCCATAGCTCCTACGAGCAGTACTTC. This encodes CASSQEWTSGAHSSYEQYF.